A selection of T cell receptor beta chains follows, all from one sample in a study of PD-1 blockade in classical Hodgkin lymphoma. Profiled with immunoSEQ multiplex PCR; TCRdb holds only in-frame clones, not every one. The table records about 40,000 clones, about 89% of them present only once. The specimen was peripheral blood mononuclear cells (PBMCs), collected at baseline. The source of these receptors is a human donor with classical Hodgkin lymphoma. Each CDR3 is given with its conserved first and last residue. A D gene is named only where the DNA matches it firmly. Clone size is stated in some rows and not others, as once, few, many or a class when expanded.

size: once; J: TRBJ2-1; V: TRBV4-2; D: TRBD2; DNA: TGTGCCAGCAGCCAAGTGTTGCTAGCGGGGTGGAATGAGCAGTTCTTC; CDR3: CASSQVLLAGWNEQFF
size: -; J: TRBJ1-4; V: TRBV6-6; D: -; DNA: TGTGCCAGCAGTTACTCGCCCAGTCTTAATGAAAAACTGTTTTTT; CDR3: CASSYSPSLNEKLFF
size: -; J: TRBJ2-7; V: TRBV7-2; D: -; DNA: TGTGCCAGCAGCCTAAACGGTGGGACCACCTACGAGCAGTACTTC; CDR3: CASSLNGGTTYEQYF
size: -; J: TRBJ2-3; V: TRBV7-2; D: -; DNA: TGTGCCAGCAGCCAGGACCCAGGCGCGGATACGCAGTATTTT; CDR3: CASSQDPGADTQYF
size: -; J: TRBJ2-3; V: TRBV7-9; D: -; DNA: TGTGCCAGCAGCTCCTTCGCGGGACGTTCAGATACGCAGTATTTT; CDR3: CASSSFAGRSDTQYF
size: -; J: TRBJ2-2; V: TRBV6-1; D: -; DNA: TGTGCCAGCATCCAGGCGAGGAACACCGGGGAGCTGTTTTTT; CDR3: CASIQARNTGELFF
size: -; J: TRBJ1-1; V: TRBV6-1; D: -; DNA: TGTGCCAGCAGGAACGGGGGGGGTACTGAAGCTTTCTTT; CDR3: CASRNGGGTEAFF
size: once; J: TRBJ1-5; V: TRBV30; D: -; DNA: TGTGCCTGGAGTGTATCCCACGGACAGCCCCAGCATTTT; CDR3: CAWSVSHGQPQHF
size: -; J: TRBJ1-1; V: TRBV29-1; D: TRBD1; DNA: TGCAGCGTTGACCGGACAGGGAACACTGAAGCTTTCTTT; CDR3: CSVDRTGNTEAFF
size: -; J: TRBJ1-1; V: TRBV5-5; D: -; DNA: TGTGCCAGCAGCTTGGGGTGGGGGAACACTGAAGCTTTCTTT; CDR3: CASSLGWGNTEAFF
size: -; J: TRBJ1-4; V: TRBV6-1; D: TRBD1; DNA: TGTGCCGTCATCCCGGGACAGGGGGCTGAAAAACTGTTTTTT; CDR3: CAVIPGQGAEKLFF
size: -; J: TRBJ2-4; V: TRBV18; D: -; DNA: TGTGCCAGCTCACCGACCGCGGGGTATACTACGGGCATTCAGTACTTC; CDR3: CASSPTAGYTTGIQYF
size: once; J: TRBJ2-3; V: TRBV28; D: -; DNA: TGTGCCAGCCTGTCTCCTTTATACAGCGACCGAAGCACAGATACGCAGTATTTT; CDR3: CASLSPLYSDRSTDTQYF
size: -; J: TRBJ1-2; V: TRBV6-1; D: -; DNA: TGTGCCACCCGGGCCTATGGCTACACCTTC; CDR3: CATRAYGYTF
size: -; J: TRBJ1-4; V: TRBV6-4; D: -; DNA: TGTGCCAGCAGTGACAACGAACTAGGTGAAAAACTGTTTTTT; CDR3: CASSDNELGEKLFF
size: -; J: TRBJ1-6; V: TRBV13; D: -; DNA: TGTGCCAGCAGCTTAATTACGGGAGGCAATTCACCCCTCCACTTT; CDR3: CASSLITGGNSPLHF
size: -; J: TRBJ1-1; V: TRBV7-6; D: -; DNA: TGTGCCAGCAGCTTAGACCGGCCAGGGCAGGTTCGGGCTGAAGCTTTCTTT; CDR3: CASSLDRPGQVRAEAFF
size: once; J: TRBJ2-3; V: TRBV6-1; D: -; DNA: TGTGCCAGCAGTGAGACCGCGGGACGAACAGATACGCAGTATTTT; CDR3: CASSETAGRTDTQYF
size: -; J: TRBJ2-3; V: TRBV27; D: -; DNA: TGTGCCACCACAGGTTTTGGGGCAGATACGCAGTATTTT; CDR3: CATTGFGADTQYF
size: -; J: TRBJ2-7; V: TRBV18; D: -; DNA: TGTGCCAGCTCACTATCCGGGACGGTAAACTACGAGCAGTACTTC; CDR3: CASSLSGTVNYEQYF
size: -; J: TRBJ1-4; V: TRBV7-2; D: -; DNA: TGTGCCAGCAGCCCGCGGACCGGACTTGGAGAAAAACTGTTTTTT; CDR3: CASSPRTGLGEKLFF
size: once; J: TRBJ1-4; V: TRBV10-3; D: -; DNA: TGTGCCATCAGTGATCGGCAGGGGTGGAACGAAAAACTGTTTTTT; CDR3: CAISDRQGWNEKLFF
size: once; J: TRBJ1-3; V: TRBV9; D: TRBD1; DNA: TGTGCCAGCAGCGTCACAGGGGAGGGAAACACCATATATTTT; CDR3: CASSVTGEGNTIYF
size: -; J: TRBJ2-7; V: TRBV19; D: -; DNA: TGTGCCAGTAAACCAGGAGATACCTACGAGCAGTACTTC; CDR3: CASKPGDTYEQYF
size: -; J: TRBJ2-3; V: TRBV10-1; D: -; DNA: TGCGCCGGGATCAAGGGTCCTCCTGAGGATACGCAGTATTTT; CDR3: CAGIKGPPEDTQYF
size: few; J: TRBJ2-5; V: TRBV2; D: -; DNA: TGTGCCAGCAGTGAAGCGCGAGAGACCCAGTACTTC; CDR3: CASSEARETQYF
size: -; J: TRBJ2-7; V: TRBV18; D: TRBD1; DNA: TGTGCCAGCTCACCACCGGGACAGCCATACGAGCAGTACTTC; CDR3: CASSPPGQPYEQYF
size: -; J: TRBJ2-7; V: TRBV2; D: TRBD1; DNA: TGTGCCAGCAGGGGACAGATACACTCCTACGAGCAGTACTTC; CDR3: CASRGQIHSYEQYF
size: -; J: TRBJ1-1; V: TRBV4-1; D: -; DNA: TGCGCCAGCAGCCAAGAGGGACAATTGAACACTGAAGCTTTCTTT; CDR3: CASSQEGQLNTEAFF
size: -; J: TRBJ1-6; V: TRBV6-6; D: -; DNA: TGTGCCAGCAGTTTAACGGGAGGAAATTCACCCCTCCACTTT; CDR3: CASSLTGGNSPLHF
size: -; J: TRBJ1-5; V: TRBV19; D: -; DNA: TGTGCCAGCCAAGGGGACTCTGGACAGCCCCAGCATTTT; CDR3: CASQGDSGQPQHF
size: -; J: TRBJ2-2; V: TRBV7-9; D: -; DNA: TGTGCCAGCAGCTCCCTCCGGGACCAAAACACCGGGGAGCTGTTTTTT; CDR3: CASSSLRDQNTGELFF
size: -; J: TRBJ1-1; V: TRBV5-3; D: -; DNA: TGTGCCAGAAGCTTGTGGTACGACTTTTTGTGGAACACTGAAGCTTTCTTT; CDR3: CARSLWYDFLWNTEAFF
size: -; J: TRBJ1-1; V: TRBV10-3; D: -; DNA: TGTGCCTCAGGGACATCGAACACTGAAGCTTTCTTT; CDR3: CASGTSNTEAFF
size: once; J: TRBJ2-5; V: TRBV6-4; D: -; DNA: TGTGCCAGCAGTCGGACGTTCCAAGAGACCCAGTACTTC; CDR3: CASSRTFQETQYF
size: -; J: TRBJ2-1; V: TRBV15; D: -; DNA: TGTGCCACCGGGGGCAGCGGGGAAAGTGAGCAGTTCTTC; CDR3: CATGGSGESEQFF
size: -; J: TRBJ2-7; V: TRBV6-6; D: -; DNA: TGTGCCAGCAGTTACTCGACTTATTCCACCTACGAGCAGTACTTC; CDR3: CASSYSTYSTYEQYF
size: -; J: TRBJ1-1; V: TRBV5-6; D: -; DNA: TGTGCCAGCAGCTTGGGCCGTGACACTGAAGCTTTCTTT; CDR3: CASSLGRDTEAFF
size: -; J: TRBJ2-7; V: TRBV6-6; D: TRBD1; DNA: TGTGCCAGCAGACGGGGACAGGGGACCTACGAGCAGTACTTC; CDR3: CASRRGQGTYEQYF
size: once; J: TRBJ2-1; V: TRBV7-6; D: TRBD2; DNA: TGTGCCAGCACCGGGACTAGCGGGCTTATTACCTCCAATGAGCAGTTCTTC; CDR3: CASTGTSGLITSNEQFF
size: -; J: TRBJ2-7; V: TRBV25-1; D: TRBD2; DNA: TGTGCCAGCGCGCAGCGGGGCCCCTACTACGAGCAGTACTTC; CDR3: CASAQRGPYYEQYF
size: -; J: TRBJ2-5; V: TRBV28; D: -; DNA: TGTGCCAGCAGTTCAATTTACAGGGTCAGAGAGACCCAGTACTTC; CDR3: CASSSIYRVRETQYF
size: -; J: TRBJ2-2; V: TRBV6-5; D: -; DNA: TGTGCCAGCAGTTACAGATCCGCGAACACCGGGGAGCTGTTTTTT; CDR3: CASSYRSANTGELFF
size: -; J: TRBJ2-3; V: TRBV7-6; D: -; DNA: TGTGCCAGCAGCTTAACAGGGTTTCGAACAGATACGCAGTATTTT; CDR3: CASSLTGFRTDTQYF
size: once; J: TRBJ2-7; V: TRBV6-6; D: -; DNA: TGTGCCAGCAGTACCCCCTCGAGGGGGGCGGGTACCGAGCAGTACTTC; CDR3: CASSTPSRGAGTEQYF
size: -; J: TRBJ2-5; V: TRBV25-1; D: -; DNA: TGTGCCAGCAGTGAATTTATGACTCAAGAGACCCAGTACTTC; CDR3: CASSEFMTQETQYF